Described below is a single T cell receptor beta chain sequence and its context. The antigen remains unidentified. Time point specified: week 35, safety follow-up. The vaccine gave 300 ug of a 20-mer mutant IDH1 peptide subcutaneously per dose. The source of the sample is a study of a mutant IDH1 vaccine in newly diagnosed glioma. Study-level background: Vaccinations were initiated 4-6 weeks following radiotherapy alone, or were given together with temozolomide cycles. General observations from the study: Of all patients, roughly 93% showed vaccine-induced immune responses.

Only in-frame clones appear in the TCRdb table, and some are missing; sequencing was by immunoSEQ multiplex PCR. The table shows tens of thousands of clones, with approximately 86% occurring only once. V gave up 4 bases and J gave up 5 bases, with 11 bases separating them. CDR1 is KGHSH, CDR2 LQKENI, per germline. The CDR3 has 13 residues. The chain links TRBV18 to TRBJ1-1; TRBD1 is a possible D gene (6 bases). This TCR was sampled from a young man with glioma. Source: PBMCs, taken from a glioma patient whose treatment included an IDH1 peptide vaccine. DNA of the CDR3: TGTGCCAGCTCACAGGGGGGAAGGACTGAAGCTTTCTTT. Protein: CASSQGGRTEAFF.